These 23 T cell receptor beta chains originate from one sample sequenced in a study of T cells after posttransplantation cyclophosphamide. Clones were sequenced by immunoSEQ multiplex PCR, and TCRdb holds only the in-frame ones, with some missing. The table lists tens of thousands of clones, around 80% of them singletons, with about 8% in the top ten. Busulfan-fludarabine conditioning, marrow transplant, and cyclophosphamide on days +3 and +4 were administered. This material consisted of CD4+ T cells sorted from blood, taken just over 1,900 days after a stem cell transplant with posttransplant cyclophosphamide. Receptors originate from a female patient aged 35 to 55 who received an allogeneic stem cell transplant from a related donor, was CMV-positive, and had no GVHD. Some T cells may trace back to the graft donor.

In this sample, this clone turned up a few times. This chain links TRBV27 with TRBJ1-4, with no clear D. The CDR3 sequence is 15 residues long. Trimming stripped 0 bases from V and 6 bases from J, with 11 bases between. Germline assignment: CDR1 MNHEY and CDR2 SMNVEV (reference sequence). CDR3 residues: CASSLSLGGYEKLFF. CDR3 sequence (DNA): TGTGCCAGCAGTTTATCCCTCGGAGGGTATGAAAAACTGTTTTTT.

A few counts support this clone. This chain's CDR3 is CASSELAGLDEQFF. DNA of the CDR3: TGTGCCAGCAGTGAATTAGCGGGGTTGGATGAGCAGTTCTTC. The chain employs TRBV2 and TRBJ2-1, with 8 bases fitting TRBD2. V dropped 2 bases and J dropped 8; count of bases not matched to a gene: 5. This CDR3 spans 14 amino acids. Germline V gives CDR1 SNHLY, CDR2 FYNNEI.

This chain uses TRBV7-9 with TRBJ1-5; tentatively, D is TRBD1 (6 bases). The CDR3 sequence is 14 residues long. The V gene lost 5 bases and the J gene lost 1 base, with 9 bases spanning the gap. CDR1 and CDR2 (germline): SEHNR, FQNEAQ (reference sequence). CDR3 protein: CASSPDRSNQPQHF. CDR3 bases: TGTGCCAGCAGCCCTGACAGGAGCAATCAGCCCCAGCATTTT.

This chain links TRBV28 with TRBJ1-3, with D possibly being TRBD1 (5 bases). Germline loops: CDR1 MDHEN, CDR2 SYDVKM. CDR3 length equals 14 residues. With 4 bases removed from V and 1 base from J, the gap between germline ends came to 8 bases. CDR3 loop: CASSWGWSGNTIYF. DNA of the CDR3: TGTGCCAGCAGTTGGGGCTGGTCTGGAAACACCATATATTTT.

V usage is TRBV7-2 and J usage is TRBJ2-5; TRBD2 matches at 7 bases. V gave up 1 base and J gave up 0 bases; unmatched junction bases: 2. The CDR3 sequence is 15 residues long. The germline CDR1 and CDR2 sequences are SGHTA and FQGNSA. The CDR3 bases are TGTGCCAGCAGCTTAGTGGGGGGGAACCAAGAGACCCAGTACTTC. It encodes CASSLVGGNQETQYF. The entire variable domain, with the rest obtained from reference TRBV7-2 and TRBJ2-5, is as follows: GAGVSQSPSNKVTEKGKDVELRCDPISGHTALYWYRQSLGQGLEFLIYFQGNSAPDKSGLPSDRFSAERTGGSVSTLTIQRTQQEDSAVYLCASSLVGGNQETQYFGPGTRLLVL.

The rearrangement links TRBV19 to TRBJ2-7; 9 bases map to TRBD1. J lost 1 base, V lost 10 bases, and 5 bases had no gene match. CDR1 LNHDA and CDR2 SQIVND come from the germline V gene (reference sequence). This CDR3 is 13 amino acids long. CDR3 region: CATGTGLSYEQYF. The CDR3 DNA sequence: TGTGCCACCGGGACAGGGTTGTCCTACGAGCAGTACTTC.

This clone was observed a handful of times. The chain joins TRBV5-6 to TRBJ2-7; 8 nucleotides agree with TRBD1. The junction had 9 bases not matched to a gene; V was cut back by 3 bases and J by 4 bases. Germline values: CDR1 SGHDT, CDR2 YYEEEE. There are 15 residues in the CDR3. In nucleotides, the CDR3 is TGTGCCAGCAGCTCGGTCGGACAGGGTGGGTACGAGCAGTACTTC. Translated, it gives CASSSVGQGGYEQYF.

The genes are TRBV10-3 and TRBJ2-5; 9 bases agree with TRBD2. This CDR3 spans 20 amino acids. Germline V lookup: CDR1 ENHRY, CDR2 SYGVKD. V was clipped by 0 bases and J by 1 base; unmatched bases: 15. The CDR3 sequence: CAISESRQLAGFTPQETQYF. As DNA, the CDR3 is TGTGCCATCAGTGAGTCGAGGCAGCTAGCGGGGTTCACACCCCAAGAGACCCAGTACTTC.

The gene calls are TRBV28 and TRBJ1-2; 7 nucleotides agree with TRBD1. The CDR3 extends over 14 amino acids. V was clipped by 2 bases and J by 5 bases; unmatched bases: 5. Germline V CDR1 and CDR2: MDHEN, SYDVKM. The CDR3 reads CASSLEGARYGYTF. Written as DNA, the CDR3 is TGTGCCAGCAGTTTAGAGGGGGCGAGGTATGGCTACACCTTC.

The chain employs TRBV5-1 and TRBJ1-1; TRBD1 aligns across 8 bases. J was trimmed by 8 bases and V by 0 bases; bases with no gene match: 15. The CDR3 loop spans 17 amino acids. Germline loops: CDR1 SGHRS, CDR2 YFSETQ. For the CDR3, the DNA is TGCGCCAGCAGCTTGGGCGACAGGGGAGCTATCAGTTTAGAAGCTTTCTTT. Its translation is CASSLGDRGAISLEAFF.

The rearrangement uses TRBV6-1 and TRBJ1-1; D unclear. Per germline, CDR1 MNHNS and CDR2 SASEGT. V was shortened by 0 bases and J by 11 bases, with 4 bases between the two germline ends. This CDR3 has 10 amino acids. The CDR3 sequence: CASSEARAFF. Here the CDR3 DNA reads TGTGCCAGCAGTGAAGCGCGGGCTTTCTTT.

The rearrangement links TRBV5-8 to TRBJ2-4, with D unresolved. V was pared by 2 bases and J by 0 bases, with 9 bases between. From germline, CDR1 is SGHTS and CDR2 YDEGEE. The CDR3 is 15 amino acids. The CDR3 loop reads CASSLAGLAKNIQYF. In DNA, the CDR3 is TGTGCCAGCAGCTTAGCCGGTCTAGCCAAAAACATTCAGTACTTC.

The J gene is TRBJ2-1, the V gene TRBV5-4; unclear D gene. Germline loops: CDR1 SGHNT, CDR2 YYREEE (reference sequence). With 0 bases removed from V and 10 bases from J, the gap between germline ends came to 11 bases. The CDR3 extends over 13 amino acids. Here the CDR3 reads CASSLDSLTEQFF. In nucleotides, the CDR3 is TGTGCCAGCAGCTTGGATTCGCTGACAGAGCAGTTCTTC.

This CDR3 reads CASSLAGQGAYGYTF. The CDR3 bases are TGTGCCAGCAGCTTAGCGGGACAGGGGGCCTATGGCTACACCTTC. This chain joins TRBV11-1 and TRBJ1-2; 12 bases are a match to TRBD1. V lost 0 bases to trimming and J lost 4 bases; unmatched junction nucleotides: 0. Germline CDR1 reads SGHAT; CDR2 reads FQDESV (reference sequence). The CDR3 runs to 15 residues.

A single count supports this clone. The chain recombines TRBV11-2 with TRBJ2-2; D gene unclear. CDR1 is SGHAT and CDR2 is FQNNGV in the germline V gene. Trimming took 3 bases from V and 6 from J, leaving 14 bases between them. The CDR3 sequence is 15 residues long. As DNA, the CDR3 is TGTGCCAGCAGCTTCCTCGACACCTCCCCCGGGGAGCTGTTTTTT. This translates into CASSFLDTSPGELFF.

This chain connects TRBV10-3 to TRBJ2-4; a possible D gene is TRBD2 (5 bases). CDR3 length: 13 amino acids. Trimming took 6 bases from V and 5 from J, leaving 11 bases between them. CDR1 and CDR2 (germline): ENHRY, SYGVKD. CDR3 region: CAISGVEQNIQYF. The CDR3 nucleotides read TGTGCCATCAGCGGGGTTGAACAAAACATTCAGTACTTC.

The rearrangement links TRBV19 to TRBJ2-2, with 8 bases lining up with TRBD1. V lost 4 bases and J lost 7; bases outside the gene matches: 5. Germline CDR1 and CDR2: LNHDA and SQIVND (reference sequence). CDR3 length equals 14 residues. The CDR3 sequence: CASSRDRGIGELFF. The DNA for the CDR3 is TGTGCCAGTAGTAGAGACAGGGGTATCGGGGAGCTGTTTTTT.

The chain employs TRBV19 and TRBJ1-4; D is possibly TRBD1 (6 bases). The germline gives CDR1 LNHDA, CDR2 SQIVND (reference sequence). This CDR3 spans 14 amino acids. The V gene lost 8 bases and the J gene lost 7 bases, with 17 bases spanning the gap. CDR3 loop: CASRTGLKSEKLFF. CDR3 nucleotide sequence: TGTGCCAGTCGTACAGGGTTGAAAAGTGAAAAACTGTTTTTT.

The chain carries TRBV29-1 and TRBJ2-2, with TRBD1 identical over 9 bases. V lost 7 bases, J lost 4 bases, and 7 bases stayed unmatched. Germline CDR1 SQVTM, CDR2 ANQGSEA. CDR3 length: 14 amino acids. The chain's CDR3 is CSAGTGSSTGELFF. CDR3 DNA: TGCAGCGCTGGGACAGGGTCGAGCACCGGGGAGCTGTTTTTT.

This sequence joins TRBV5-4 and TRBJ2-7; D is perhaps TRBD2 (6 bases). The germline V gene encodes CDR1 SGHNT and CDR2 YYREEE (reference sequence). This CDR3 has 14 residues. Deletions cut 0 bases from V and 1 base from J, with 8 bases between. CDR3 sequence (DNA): TGTGCCAGCAGCTTGGACCGGGGGTCCTACGAGCAGTACTTC. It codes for CASSLDRGSYEQYF.

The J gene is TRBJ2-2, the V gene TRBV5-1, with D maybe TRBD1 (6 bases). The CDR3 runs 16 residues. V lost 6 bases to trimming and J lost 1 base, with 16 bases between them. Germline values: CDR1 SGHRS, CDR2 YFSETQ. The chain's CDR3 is CASTGRGTENTGELFF. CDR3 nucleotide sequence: TGCGCCAGCACCGGAAGGGGGACGGAGAACACCGGGGAGCTGTTTTTT.

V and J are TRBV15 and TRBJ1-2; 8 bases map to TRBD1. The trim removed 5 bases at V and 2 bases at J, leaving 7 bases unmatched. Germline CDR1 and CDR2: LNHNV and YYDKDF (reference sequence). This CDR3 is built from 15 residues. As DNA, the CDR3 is TGTGCCACCAGCGCCCGACAGGGGTCCAACTATGGCTACACCTTC. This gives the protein CATSARQGSNYGYTF. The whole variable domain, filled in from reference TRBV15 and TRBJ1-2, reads DAMVIQNPRYQVTQFGKPVTLSCSQTLNHNVMYWYQQKSSQAPKLLFHYYDKDFNNEADTPDNFQSRRPNTSFCFLDIRSPGLGDTAMYLCATSARQGSNYGYTFGSGTRLTVV.

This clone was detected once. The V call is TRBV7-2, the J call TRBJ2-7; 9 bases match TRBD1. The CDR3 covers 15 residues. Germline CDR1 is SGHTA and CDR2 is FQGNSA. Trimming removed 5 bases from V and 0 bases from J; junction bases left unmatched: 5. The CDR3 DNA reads TGTGCCAGCAGCACACCGGGACAGGGCTCCTACGAGCAGTACTTC. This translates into CASSTPGQGSYEQYF. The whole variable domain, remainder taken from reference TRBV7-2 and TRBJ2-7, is GAGVSQSPSNKVTEKGKDVELRCDPISGHTALYWYRQSLGQGLEFLIYFQGNSAPDKSGLPSDRFSAERTGGSVSTLTIQRTQQEDSAVYLCASSTPGQGSYEQYFGPGTRLTVT.